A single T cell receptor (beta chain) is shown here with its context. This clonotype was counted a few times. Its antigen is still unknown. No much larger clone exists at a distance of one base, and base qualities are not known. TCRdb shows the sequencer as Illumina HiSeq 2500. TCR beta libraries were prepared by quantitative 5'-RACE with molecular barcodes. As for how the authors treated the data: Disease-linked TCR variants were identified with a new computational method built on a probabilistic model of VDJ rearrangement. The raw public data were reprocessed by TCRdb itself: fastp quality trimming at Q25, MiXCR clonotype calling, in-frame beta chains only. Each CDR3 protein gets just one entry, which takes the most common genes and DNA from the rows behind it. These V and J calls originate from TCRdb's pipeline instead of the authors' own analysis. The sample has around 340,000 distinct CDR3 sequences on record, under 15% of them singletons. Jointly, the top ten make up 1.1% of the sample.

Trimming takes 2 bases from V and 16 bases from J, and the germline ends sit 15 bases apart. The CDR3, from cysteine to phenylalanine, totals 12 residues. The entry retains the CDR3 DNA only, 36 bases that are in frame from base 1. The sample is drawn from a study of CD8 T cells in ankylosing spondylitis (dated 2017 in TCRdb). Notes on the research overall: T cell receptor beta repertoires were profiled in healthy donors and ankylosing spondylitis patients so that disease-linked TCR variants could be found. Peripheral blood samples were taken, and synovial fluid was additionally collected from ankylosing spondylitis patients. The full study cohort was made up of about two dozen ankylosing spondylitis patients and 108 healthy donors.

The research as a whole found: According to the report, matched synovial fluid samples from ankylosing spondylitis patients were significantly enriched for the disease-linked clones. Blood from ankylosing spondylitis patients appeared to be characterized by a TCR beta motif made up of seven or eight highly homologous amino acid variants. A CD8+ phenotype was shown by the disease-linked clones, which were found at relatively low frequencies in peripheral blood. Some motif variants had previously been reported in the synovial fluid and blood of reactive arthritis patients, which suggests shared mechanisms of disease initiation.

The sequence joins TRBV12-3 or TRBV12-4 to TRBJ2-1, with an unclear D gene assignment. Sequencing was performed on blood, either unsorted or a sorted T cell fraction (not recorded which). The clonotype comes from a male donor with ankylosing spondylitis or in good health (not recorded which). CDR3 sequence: CASSLSPLVLFF. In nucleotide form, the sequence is TGTGCCAGCAGTTTATCACCCCTAGTGCTATTCTTC.